The clone carrying this TCR beta chain was found a few times. What it recognizes is unknown. At one boundary the junction diverges from the germline segment, which might be a read error. Time point meaning: patch test 3, about 24 weeks after DPC sensitization. As to treatment: therapeutic diphenylcyclopropenone sensitization with weekly scalp DPC. Alopecia patients deemed DPC-suitable, aged 18 to 70, excluding pregnancy. The data stem from a study of human T cells and chemical hapten exposure. The library gave individual cDNA molecules unique molecular identifiers. MiXCR was run by TCRdb on the RACE reads, yielding one entry per CDR3 protein. The table lists 50,000 or so distinct CDR3 sequences, 9.9% of them singletons. Overall study results and limits: Expanded TCRs created a significantly greater count of big CDR3 similarity clusters than controls did. Donors, who had alopecia, may show an immune response that differs from healthy people's.

This CDR3 has 16 amino acids. CDR1 SGHKS and CDR2 YYEKEE come from the germline V gene (reference sequence). The sequenced sample was whole blood, obtained in connection with sensitization to the hapten diphenylcyclopropenone (DPC). The gene calls are TRBV5-5 and TRBJ2-6; D is unclear. The sequence came from a woman aged 40 to 49 with alopecia areata. Some clones in this sample may be carry-over from other donors' samples. The CDR3 region is CVSSFLESSGANVLTF. CDR3 coding DNA: TGTGTCAGCAGCTTCCTGGAGAGCTCTGGGGCCAACGTCCTGACTTTC. Full variable domain (rest looked up from reference TRBV5-5 and TRBJ2-6): DAGVTQSPTHLIKTRGQQVTLRCSPISGHKSVSWYQQVLGQGPQFIFQYYEKEERGRGNFPDRFSARQFPNYSSELNVNALLLGDSALYLCVSSFLESSGANVLTFGAGSRLTVL.